The rows below give T cell receptor beta chains drawn from one sample of a study of long-term antiretroviral therapy in people with HIV. The protocol was immunoSEQ multiplex PCR, while the TCRdb copy is restricted to in-frame clones and leaves out a portion. The sample comprises 15,000 to 20,000 clones, more than 80% of which are singletons, and approximately 9.1% rests with the top ten. The specimen comprised unsorted PBMCs, sampled 4.2 years after starting antiretroviral therapy. The receptor source for this set is a middle-aged man with HIV. Both conserved end residues are part of each CDR3. The D gene is left open where the match is weak. Expanded clones are given a class, and other clones once, few, many or no size at all.

clone_size j_call v_call d_call cdr3_aa cdr3_nt
- TRBJ1-5 TRBV6-1 - CASSEVWTDQPQHF TGTGCCAGCAGTGAAGTTTGGACAGATCAGCCCCAGCATTTT
- TRBJ2-1 TRBV29-1 TRBD2 CSVESGGGDNEQFF TGCAGCGTTGAGTCCGGTGGGGGGGACAATGAGCAGTTCTTC
once TRBJ2-7 TRBV7-8 - CASSLRDNYEQYF TGTGCCAGCAGCTTAAGGGACAACTACGAGCAGTACTTC
- TRBJ1-4 TRBV7-2 - CASSRRGNEKLFF TGTGCCAGCAGTCGCCGGGGGAATGAAAAACTGTTTTTT
- TRBJ2-3 TRBV2 TRBD1 CASSERGHPDTQYF TGTGCCAGCAGTGAAAGGGGGCACCCAGATACGCAGTATTTT
- TRBJ2-7 TRBV6-5 TRBD2 CASSYRASGDYEQYF TGTGCCAGCAGTTACAGGGCTAGCGGGGACTACGAGCAGTACTTC
once TRBJ2-2 TRBV28 - CASSSLGRYTGELFF TGTGCCAGCAGTTCCCTGGGACGGTACACCGGGGAGCTGTTTTTT
few TRBJ1-6 TRBV27 - CASSLVGDNSPLHF TGTGCCAGCAGTTTGGTCGGGGATAATTCACCCCTCCACTTT
- TRBJ1-3 TRBV5-1 - CASSLSPNSGNTIYF TGCGCCAGCAGCTTGTCGCCCAACTCTGGAAACACCATATATTTT
- TRBJ2-7 TRBV27 - CASISGEQYF TGTGCCAGCATCTCGGGGGAGCAGTACTTC
- TRBJ1-5 TRBV18 TRBD1 CASSTTGAGNQPQHF TGTGCCAGCTCAACGACAGGGGCCGGCAATCAGCCCCAGCATTTT
- TRBJ2-7 TRBV25-1 - CASSLGYEQYF TGTGCCAGCAGCCTTGGCTACGAGCAGTACTTC
- TRBJ1-6 TRBV7-2 - CASSLGGESPLHF TGTGCCAGCAGCTTAGGGGGCGAGTCACCCCTCCACTTT
- TRBJ1-2 TRBV27 - CASAPGKGYGYTF TGTGCCAGCGCCCCTGGGAAGGGGTATGGCTACACCTTC
few TRBJ1-6 TRBV6-5 - CASRLRGGSPLHF TGTGCCAGCAGGTTAAGGGGAGGGTCACCCCTCCACTTT
- TRBJ2-4 TRBV7-9 - CASSPSSGVDKNIQYF TGTGCCAGCAGCCCTTCAAGCGGAGTGGACAAAAACATTCAGTACTTC
- TRBJ2-4 TRBV28 - CASSLGADIQYF TGTGCCAGCAGTTTAGGTGCAGACATTCAGTACTTC
once TRBJ2-7 TRBV10-1 TRBD1 CASSEMGDSTYEQYF TGCGCCAGCAGTGAGATGGGGGACAGCACCTACGAGCAGTACTTC
- TRBJ1-1 TRBV6-6 - CASSKREGTMNTEAFF TGTGCCAGCAGCAAGCGCGAAGGGACCATGAACACTGAAGCTTTCTTT
- TRBJ2-7 TRBV6-5 - CASARGEFYEQYF TGTGCCAGCGCCCGGGGCGAATTCTACGAGCAGTACTTC
- TRBJ2-3 TRBV28 TRBD2 CASIRSGGSTDTQYF TGTGCCAGCATTCGATCGGGGGGAAGCACAGATACGCAGTATTTT
- TRBJ1-4 TRBV4-2 - CASSQDQGRDYTTNEKLFF TGTGCCAGCAGCCAAGATCAGGGCAGGGATTATACAACTAATGAAAAACTGTTTTTT